The 20 T cell receptor beta chains listed next were all sequenced from one sample in a study of cytomegalovirus exposure and HLA in healthy donors. The protocol was immunoSEQ multiplex PCR, while the TCRdb copy is restricted to in-frame clones and leaves out a portion. The top ten clones hold roughly 1.1% of a sample with roughly 300,000 clones, approximately 90% of them seen once. The sequenced sample was PBMCs. The source of these receptors is a woman in her 30s in good health and CMV-seropositive.

This clone was detected only once. The gene calls are TRBV5-1 and TRBJ1-2, with 8 bases fitting TRBD1. Germline CDR1 reads SGHRS; CDR2 reads YFSETQ. The ends lost 2 bases at V and 4 bases at J; junction bases unmatched: 10. The CDR3 extends over 16 amino acids. This CDR3 is CASSFTTQTGVYGYTF. CDR3 in DNA: TGCGCCAGCAGCTTCACCACTCAGACAGGGGTCTATGGCTACACCTTC.

The chain combines TRBV14 with TRBJ1-2; TRBD1 is a possible D gene (6 bases). V was pared by 2 bases and J by 4 bases, with 11 bases between. Germline loops: CDR1 SGHDN, CDR2 FVKESK. This CDR3 has 14 amino acids. CDR3 nucleotide sequence: TGTGCCAGCAGCCAACAGGGGAATCCCTATGGCTACACCTTC. Translation: CASSQQGNPYGYTF.

This clone was seen more than once but under ten times. V and J are TRBV7-9 and TRBJ1-2, with 10 bases matching TRBD1. In germline, CDR1 is SEHNR, CDR2 FQNEAQ (reference sequence). This CDR3 region has 15 residues. Trimming cost V 1 base and J 8 bases; bases outside gene matches: 7. CDR3 loop: CASSLVSGTGVGYTF. CDR3 DNA: TGTGCCAGCAGCTTAGTTTCGGGGACAGGGGTCGGCTACACCTTC. Filled out from reference TRBV7-9 and TRBJ1-2, the complete variable domain reads DTGVSQNPRHKITKRGQNVTFRCDPISEHNRLYWYRQTLGQGPEFLTYFQNEAQLEKSRLLSDRFSAERPKGSFSTLEIQRTEQGDSAMYLCASSLVSGTGVGYTFGSGTRLTVV.

This clone showed up just once. The chain combines TRBV7-2 with TRBJ2-7; 11 nucleotides line up with TRBD2. CDR3 size: 16 residues. V shed 1 base and J 7 bases; nucleotides not matched to a gene: 9. The germline gives CDR1 SGHTA, CDR2 FQGNSA. The CDR3 loop is CASSLGGLAAVEEQYF. Written as DNA, the CDR3 is TGTGCCAGCAGCTTAGGGGGACTAGCGGCCGTTGAGGAGCAGTACTTC. Supplemented by reference TRBV7-2 and TRBJ2-7, the full variable domain reads GAGVSQSPSNKVTEKGKDVELRCDPISGHTALYWYRQSLGQGLEFLIYFQGNSAPDKSGLPSDRFSAERTGGSVSTLTIQRTQQEDSAVYLCASSLGGLAAVEEQYFGPGTRLTVT.

This chain connects TRBV6-1 to TRBJ2-7; 12 positions agree with TRBD2. Germline V CDR1 and CDR2: MNHNS, SASEGT. This CDR3 contains 15 residues. Trimming at V came to 4 bases and at J to 3 bases, leaving 4 bases not matched to a gene. In DNA, the CDR3 is TGTGCCAGCAGTGTGAAGACTAGCGGGAGCTACGAGCAGTACTTC. Protein product: CASSVKTSGSYEQYF.

This chain's CDR3 is CASSSGLAVRELFF. CDR3 sequence (DNA): TGTGCCAGCAGTTCTGGACTAGCGGTAAGGGAGCTGTTTTTT. The rearrangement uses TRBV27 and TRBJ2-2; 10 positions agree with TRBD2. The length of the CDR3 is 14 residues. V shed 4 bases and J 9 bases; nucleotides not matched to a gene: 5. Germline CDR1 and CDR2: MNHEY and SMNVEV (reference sequence).

This chain links TRBV6-1 with TRBJ2-2; 12 bases map to TRBD2. V trimming: 7 bases; J trimming: 5 bases; junction bases outside the gene matches: 2. Germline V gives CDR1 MNHNS, CDR2 SASEGT. The CDR3 has 14 amino acids. DNA for the CDR3: TGTGCCAGCACCGGACTAGCGGGGACCGGGGAGCTGTTTTTT. Amino acids: CASTGLAGTGELFF.

Notes on this clone: This specimen includes other DNA sequences encoding the same CDR3. This CDR3 is CASSLDRGPYEQYF. CDR3 nucleotides: TGTGCCAGCAGCTTAGACAGGGGGCCCTACGAGCAGTACTTC. The genes are TRBV7-2 and TRBJ2-7; 9 nucleotides agree with TRBD1. The junction had 0 bases not matched to a gene; V was cut back by 1 base and J by 2 bases. The CDR3 extends over 14 amino acids. Germline CDR1 is SGHTA and CDR2 is FQGNSA.

The V and J genes are TRBV10-2 and TRBJ1-6; D possibly corresponds to TRBD1 (5 bases). V lost 2 bases and J lost 6, with 8 bases in between. This CDR3 has 14 amino acids. In germline, CDR1 is WSHSY, CDR2 SAAADI. The CDR3 protein is CASSEVRGNSPLHF. The CDR3 DNA follows: TGCGCCAGCAGTGAGGTAAGGGGTAATTCACCCCTCCACTTT.

The chain is built from TRBV27 and TRBJ1-5; 7 bases match TRBD1. Trimming removed 6 bases from V and 4 bases from J; junction bases left unmatched: 3. Germline CDR1 MNHEY, CDR2 SMNVEV (reference sequence). This CDR3 is 13 amino acids long. The CDR3 region is CASRVTGNQPQHF. DNA of the CDR3: TGTGCCAGCAGGGTGACAGGGAATCAGCCCCAGCATTTT.

Remarks on this clone: The same CDR3 also results from other DNA sequences found in this sample. V is TRBV5-1 and J is TRBJ2-7; 7 nucleotides align to TRBD1. V gave up 2 bases and J gave up 3 bases; unmatched junction bases: 5. Germline V gene data show CDR1 as SGHRS and CDR2 as YFSETQ. This CDR3 is 14 amino acids long. CDR3 in DNA: TGCGCCAGCAGCTTACGGGACAGAGGCTACGAGCAGTACTTC. It codes for CASSLRDRGYEQYF.

This chain joins TRBV5-4 and TRBJ2-7, with 8 bases fitting TRBD1. This CDR3 contains 13 residues. Per the germline V gene, CDR1 is SGHNT and CDR2 is YYREEE (reference sequence). V was pared by 6 bases and J by 3 bases, with 5 bases of the junction left unmatched. The CDR3 loop is CASNRQGIYEQYF. The CDR3 DNA sequence: TGTGCCAGCAACCGACAGGGGATCTACGAGCAGTACTTC.

The V call is TRBV5-4, the J call TRBJ1-1, with 7 bases matching TRBD1. V gave up 0 bases and J gave up 6 bases; unmatched junction bases: 2. The CDR3 has 13 residues. Germline CDR1 and CDR2: SGHNT and YYREEE (reference sequence). The CDR3 is CASSLAGTAEAFF. In DNA form, the CDR3 reads TGTGCCAGCAGCTTGGCAGGGACAGCTGAAGCTTTCTTT.

This clone showed up just a few times. The genes are TRBV14 and TRBJ2-2; D is uncertain. V lost 3 bases, J lost 0 bases, and 5 bases lay in between. The CDR3 spans 14 residues. Germline V CDR1 and CDR2: SGHDN, FVKESK. CDR3: CASSQQANTGELFF. The CDR3 DNA follows: TGTGCCAGCAGCCAGCAGGCGAACACCGGGGAGCTGTTTTTT.

The rearrangement uses TRBV7-3 and TRBJ2-2, with D tentatively TRBD1 or TRBD2 (6 bases each). Germline V lookup: CDR1 SGHTA, CDR2 FQGTGA. The length of the CDR3 is 16 residues. Trimming removed 5 bases from V and 3 bases from J, with 16 bases in between. This CDR3 is CASSPSGAGYTGELFF. The DNA of the CDR3 is TGTGCCAGCAGCCCCTCGGGGGCAGGATACACCGGGGAGCTGTTTTTT.

The chain uses TRBV18 and TRBJ1-5; TRBD1 is a possible D gene (6 bases). CDR3 length: 14 residues. Germline V gene data show CDR1 as KGHSH and CDR2 as LQKENI. With 8 bases removed from V and 0 bases from J, the gap between germline ends came to 11 bases. The CDR3 region has the DNA TGTGCCAGCGCAGGGGATTATAGCAATCAGCCCCAGCATTTT. This codes for CASAGDYSNQPQHF.

This chain links TRBV4-3 with TRBJ1-3, with unresolved D. The CDR3 spans 13 residues. Germline values: CDR1 LGHNA, CDR2 YSLEER. V lost 1 base to trimming and J lost 3 bases, with 4 bases between them. CDR3 region: CASSQGVGNTIYF. The CDR3 coding sequence is TGCGCCAGCAGCCAAGGGGTTGGAAACACCATATATTTT.

The sample holds a few counts of this clone. J is TRBJ1-2 and V is TRBV6-7; D is uncertain. TRBV6-7 is noted as an ORF with a role that remains uncertain. This CDR3 has 14 residues. V shed 0 bases and J shed 3 bases, with 8 bases lying between them. CDR3 in DNA: TGTGCCAGCAGTTACTCGTGTAGGGACTATGGCTACACCTTC. It encodes CASSYSCRDYGYTF.

The chain combines TRBV2 with TRBJ2-2; D not resolved. The CDR3 contains 11 residues. Germline V lookup: CDR1 SNHLY, CDR2 FYNNEI. Trimming shortened V by 5 bases and J by 6 bases, and 4 bases separated the two germline ends. This chain's CDR3 is CASSSAGELFF. In nucleotides, the CDR3 is TGTGCCAGCAGTAGCGCCGGGGAGCTGTTTTTT.

The chain carries TRBV7-3 and TRBJ1-2; D is perhaps TRBD1 (6 bases). V lost 5 bases, J lost 3 bases, and 13 bases lay in between. Looked up from germline, CDR1 is SGHTA and CDR2 is FQGTGA. The CDR3 sequence is 14 residues long. The CDR3 loop is CASSRRGQDYGYTF. CDR3 DNA: TGTGCCAGCAGCCGTCGGGGGCAGGACTATGGCTACACCTTC.